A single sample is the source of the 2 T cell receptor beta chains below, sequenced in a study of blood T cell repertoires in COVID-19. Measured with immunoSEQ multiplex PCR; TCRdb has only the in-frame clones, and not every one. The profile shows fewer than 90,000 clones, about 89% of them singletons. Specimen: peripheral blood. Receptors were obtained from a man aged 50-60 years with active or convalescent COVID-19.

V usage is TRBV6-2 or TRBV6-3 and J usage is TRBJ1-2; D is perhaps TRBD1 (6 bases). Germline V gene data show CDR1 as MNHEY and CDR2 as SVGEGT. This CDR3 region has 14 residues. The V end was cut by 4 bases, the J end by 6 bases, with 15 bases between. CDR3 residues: CASSFRQASDGYTF. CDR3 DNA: TGTGCCAGCAGTTTCCGACAGGCTAGTGATGGCTACACCTTC.

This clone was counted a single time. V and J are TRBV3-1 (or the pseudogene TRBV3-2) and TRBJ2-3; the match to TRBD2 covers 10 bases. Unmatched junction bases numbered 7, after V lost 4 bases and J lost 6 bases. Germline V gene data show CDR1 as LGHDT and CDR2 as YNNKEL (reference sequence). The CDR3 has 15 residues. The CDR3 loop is CASSPGLSGGDTQYF. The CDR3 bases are TGTGCCAGCAGCCCGGGACTTAGCGGGGGGGATACGCAGTATTTT.